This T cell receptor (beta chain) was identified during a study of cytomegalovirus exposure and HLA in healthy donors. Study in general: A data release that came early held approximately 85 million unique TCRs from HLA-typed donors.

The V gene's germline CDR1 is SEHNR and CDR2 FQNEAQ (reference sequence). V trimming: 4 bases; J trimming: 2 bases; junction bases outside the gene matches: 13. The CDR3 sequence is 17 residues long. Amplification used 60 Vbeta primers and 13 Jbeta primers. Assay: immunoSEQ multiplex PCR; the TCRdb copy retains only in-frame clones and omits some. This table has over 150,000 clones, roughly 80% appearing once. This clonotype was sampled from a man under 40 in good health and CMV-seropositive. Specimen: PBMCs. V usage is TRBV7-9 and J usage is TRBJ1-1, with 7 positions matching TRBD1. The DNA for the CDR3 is TGTGCCAGCAGCTCCGACAGGGCCCCAACCTTAAACACTGAAGCTTTCTTT. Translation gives CASSSDRAPTLNTEAFF.